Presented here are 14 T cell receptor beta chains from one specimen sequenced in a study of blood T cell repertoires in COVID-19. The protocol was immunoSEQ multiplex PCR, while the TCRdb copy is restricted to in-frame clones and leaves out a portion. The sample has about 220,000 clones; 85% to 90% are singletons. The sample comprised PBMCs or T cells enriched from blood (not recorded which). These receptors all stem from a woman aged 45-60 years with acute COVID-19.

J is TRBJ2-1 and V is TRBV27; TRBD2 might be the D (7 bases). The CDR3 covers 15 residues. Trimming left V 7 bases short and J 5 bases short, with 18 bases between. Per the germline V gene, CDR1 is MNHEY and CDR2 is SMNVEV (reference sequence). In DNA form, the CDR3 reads TGTGCCAGCACCCCGAGGGGGGGGGACCACAATGAGCAGTTCTTC. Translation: CASTPRGGDHNEQFF.

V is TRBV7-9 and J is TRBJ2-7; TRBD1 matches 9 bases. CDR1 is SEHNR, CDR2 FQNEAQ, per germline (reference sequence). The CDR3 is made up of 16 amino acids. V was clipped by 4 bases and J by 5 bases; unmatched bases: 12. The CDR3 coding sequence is TGTGCCAGCAGCTGTCCCTACCGGGACAGGGACCACGAGCAGTACTTC. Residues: CASSCPYRDRDHEQYF. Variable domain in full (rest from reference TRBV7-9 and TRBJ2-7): DTGVSQNPRHKITKRGQNVTFRCDPISEHNRLYWYRQTLGQGPEFLTYFQNEAQLEKSRLLSDRFSAERPKGSFSTLEIQRTEQGDSAMYLCASSCPYRDRDHEQYFGPGTRLTVT.

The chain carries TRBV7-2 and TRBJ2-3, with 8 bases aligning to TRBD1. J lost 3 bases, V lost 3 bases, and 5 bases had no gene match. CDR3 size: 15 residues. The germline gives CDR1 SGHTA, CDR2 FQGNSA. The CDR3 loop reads CASSFDRGATDTQYF. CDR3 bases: TGTGCCAGCAGCTTCGACAGGGGCGCGACAGATACGCAGTATTTT.

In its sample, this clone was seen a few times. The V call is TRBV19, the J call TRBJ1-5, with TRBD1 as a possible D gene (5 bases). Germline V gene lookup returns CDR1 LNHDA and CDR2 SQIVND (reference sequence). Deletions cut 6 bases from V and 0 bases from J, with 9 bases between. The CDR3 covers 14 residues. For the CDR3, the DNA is TGTGCCAGTAGGGCCAGGGTTAGCAATCAGCCCCAGCATTTT. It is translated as CASRARVSNQPQHF.

The CDR3 spells CASSEALRDMSSPLHF. DNA of the CDR3: TGTGCCAGCAGTGAAGCGCTCAGGGATATGAGTTCACCCCTCCACTTT. The chain combines TRBV2 with TRBJ1-6; perhaps TRBD1 as D (5 bases). V was cut by 0 bases and J by 9 bases, with 15 bases left in between. Germline CDR1 is SNHLY and CDR2 is FYNNEI. The length of the CDR3 is 16 residues. The full variable domain, in which reference TRBV2 and TRBJ1-6 provide the parts outside the CDR3, is EPEVTQTPSHQVTQMGQEVILRCVPISNHLYFYWYRQILGQKVEFLVSFYNNEISEKSEIFDDQFSVERPDGSNFTLKIRSTKLEDSAMYFCASSEALRDMSSPLHFGNGTRLTVT.

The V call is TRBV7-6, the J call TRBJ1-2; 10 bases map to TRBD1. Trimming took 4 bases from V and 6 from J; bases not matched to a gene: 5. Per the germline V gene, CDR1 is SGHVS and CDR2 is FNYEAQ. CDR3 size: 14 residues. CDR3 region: CASSSGQGPHGYTF. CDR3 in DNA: TGTGCCAGCAGCTCGGGACAGGGGCCTCATGGCTACACCTTC.

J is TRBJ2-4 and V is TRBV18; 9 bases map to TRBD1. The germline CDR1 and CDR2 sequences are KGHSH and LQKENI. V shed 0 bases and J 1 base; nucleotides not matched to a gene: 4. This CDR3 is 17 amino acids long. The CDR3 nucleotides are TGTGCCAGCTCACCACCGACAGGGGGATACGCCAAAAACATTCAGTACTTC. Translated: CASSPPTGGYAKNIQYF.

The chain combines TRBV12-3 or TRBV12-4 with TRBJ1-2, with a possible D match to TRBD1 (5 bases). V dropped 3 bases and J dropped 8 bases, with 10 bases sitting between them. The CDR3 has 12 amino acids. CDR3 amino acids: CASSFGHWGYTF. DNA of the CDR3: TGTGCCAGCAGTTTCGGACATTGGGGCTACACCTTC.

The CDR3 coding sequence is TGCAGCGTTGAAGCGGGGAAAGGCGACGAGCAGTACTTC. Protein: CSVEAGKGDEQYF. The V call is TRBV29-1, the J call TRBJ2-7; perhaps TRBD2 as D (5 bases). Germline loops: CDR1 SQVTM, CDR2 ANQGSEA. Trimming removed 1 base from V and 5 bases from J, with 12 bases in between. The length of the CDR3 is 13 residues.

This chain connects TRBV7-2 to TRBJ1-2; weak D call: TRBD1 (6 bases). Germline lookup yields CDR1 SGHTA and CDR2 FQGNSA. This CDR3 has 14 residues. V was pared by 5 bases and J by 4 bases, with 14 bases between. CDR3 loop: CASSVGTTSYGYTF. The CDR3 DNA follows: TGTGCCAGCAGCGTAGGGACAACCAGCTATGGCTACACCTTC.

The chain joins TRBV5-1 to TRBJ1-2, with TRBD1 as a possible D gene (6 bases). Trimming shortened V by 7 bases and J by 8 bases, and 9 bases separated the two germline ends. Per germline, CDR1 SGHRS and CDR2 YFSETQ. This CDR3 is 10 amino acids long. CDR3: CASLGTGYTF. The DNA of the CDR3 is TGCGCCAGCCTCGGGACAGGCTACACCTTC.

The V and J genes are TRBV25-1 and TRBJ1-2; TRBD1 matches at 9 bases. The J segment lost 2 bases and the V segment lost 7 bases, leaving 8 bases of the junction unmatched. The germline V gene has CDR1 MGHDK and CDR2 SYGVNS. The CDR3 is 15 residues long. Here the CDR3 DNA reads TGTGCCAGCACACACTCCGGGACAGGGAACTATGGCTACACCTTC. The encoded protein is CASTHSGTGNYGYTF.

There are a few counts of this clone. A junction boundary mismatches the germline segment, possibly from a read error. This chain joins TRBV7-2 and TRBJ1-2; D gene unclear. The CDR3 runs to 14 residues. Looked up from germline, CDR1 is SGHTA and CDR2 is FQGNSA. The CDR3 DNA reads TGTGCCAGCACCTTATCAGATTCTAACTATGGCTACACCTTC. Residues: CASTLSDSNYGYTF.

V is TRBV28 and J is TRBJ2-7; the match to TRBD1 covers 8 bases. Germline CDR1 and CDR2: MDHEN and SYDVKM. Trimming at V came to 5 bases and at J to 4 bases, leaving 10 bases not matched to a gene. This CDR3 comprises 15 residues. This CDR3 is CASSHPINRGYEQYF. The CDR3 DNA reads TGTGCCAGCAGTCATCCGATCAACAGGGGGTACGAGCAGTACTTC.